This T cell receptor beta chain was profiled in a study of Graves' ophthalmopathy and Graves' hyperthyroidism. Whole-study findings and limits: It was with roughly 71% sensitivity and roughly 75% specificity that the model predicted ophthalmopathy progression. Blood shared most expanded thyroid clonotypes above 0.001 frequency. Discrimination between ophthalmopathy and stable hyperthyroidism by a 13-signature model showed more than 85% sensitivity and roughly 81% specificity.

This clonotype was observed at least ten times. Its antigen is not known. RNA transcripts were the template, and TCR beta CDR3 regions were amplified from them. First-round RT-PCR relied on HTBI primers, and a second-round multiplex PCR came next. TCRdb called the multiplex PCR reads again in MiXCR, with one record for every CDR3 protein. The sample has about 620,000 distinct CDR3 sequences; roughly 20% are singletons. Included hyperthyroidism patients were aged 18 to 65 and newly diagnosed (under 2 months' duration). CDR1 and CDR2 (germline): SEHNR, FQNEAQ (reference sequence). V dropped 1 base and J dropped 3 bases, with 10 bases sitting between them. The CDR3 runs 14 residues.

The sequenced sample consisted of peripheral blood. The chain uses TRBV7-9 and TRBJ2-7; D perhaps matches TRBD1 (5 bases). This TCR came from a young woman with stable Graves' hyperthyroidism. Some clones in this sample may be carry-over from other donors' samples. In DNA form, the CDR3 reads TGTGCCAGCAGCTTAGGTGACAGCCACTACGAGCAGTACTTC. It specifies CASSLGDSHYEQYF.